The rows below give T cell receptor beta chains drawn from one sample of a study of T cells in localized non-small cell lung cancer. Produced via immunoSEQ multiplex PCR; TCRdb's table is partial and in-frame only. The table has over 30,000 clones, around nine tenths seen once. The specimen comprised peripheral blood, sampled before any cancer treatment. All receptors come from a woman aged 40-69 years with stage I lung adenocarcinoma. Each CDR3 is given with its conserved first and last residue.

V: TRBV19; length: 14; CDR3: CASNRRQTYQPQHF
V: TRBV28; length: 13; CDR3: CASRQGGNQPQHF
V: TRBV29-1; length: 14; CDR3: CSVPIGPNTGELFF
V: TRBV15; length: 19; CDR3: CATSRDRIGWGSLIGELFF
V: TRBV5-4; length: 13; CDR3: CASSVGRQETQYF
V: TRBV5-1; length: 16; CDR3: CASSWDPGTSAGELFF
V: TRBV6-5; length: 16; CDR3: CASSYSGPENLYEQYF
V: TRBV5-4; length: 13; CDR3: CASRGAGHNEQFF
V: TRBV7-6; length: 11; CDR3: CARRRDQPQHF
V: TRBV2; length: 15; CDR3: CASSWTGGAYNEQFF
V: TRBV7-2; length: 15; CDR3: CASSPTSGRDYEQYF
V: TRBV4-1; length: 17; CDR3: CASSNLAGTVVNTEAFF
V: TRBV6-5; length: 13; CDR3: CASSRDRNYEQYF
V: TRBV18; length: 11; CDR3: CASSPGTEQYF
V: TRBV18; length: 15; CDR3: CASSPGTVSGNTIYF
V: TRBV7-3; length: 15; CDR3: CASSLSGGGAYEQYF
V: TRBV9; length: 16; CDR3: CASSARGAGTYNEQFF
V: TRBV7-9; length: 15; CDR3: CASTPMGGPQGTQYF
V: TRBV6-6; length: 15; CDR3: CASSYSGQMNTEAFF
V: TRBV9; length: 15; CDR3: CASSVGTQGPGELFF
V: TRBV5-6; length: 11; CDR3: CASSLGMAQYF
V: TRBV9; length: 15; CDR3: CASSPRGSRNTEAFF
V: TRBV5-4; length: 17; CDR3: CASSPEPGLAAYNEQFF
V: TRBV5-1; length: 16; CDR3: CASSLAAGLAYNEQFF
V: TRBV11-2; length: 18; CDR3: CASSSESLAGVNTGELFF
V: TRBV7-9; length: 13; CDR3: CASSYWGDNEQFF
V: TRBV5-5; length: 15; CDR3: CASSLVLPTRETQYF
V: TRBV7-9; length: 13; CDR3: CASSPGGYTEAFF
V: TRBV25-1; length: 13; CDR3: CASNKGGNTEAFF